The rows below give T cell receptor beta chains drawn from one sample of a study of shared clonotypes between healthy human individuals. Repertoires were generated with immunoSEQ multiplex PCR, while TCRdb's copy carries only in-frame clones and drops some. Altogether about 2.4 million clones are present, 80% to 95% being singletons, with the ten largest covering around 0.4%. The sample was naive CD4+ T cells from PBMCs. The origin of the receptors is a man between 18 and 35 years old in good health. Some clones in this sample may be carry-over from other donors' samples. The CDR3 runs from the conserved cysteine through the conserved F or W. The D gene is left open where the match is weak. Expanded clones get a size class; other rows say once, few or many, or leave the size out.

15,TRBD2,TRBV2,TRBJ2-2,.,TGTGCCAGCCACCCCAACAGCGGGAGGTACGGGGAGCTGTTTTTT,CASHPNSGRYGELFF
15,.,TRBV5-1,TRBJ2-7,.,TGCGCCAGCAGCTTGGGGCCAGGGGATACCTACGAGCAGTACTTC,CASSLGPGDTYEQYF
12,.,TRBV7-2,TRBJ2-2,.,TGTGCCAGCAGTTTGTTCGGGGGGGAGCTGTTTTTT,CASSLFGGELFF
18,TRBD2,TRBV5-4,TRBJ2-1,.,TGTGCCAGCAGCTTGGGCGTTAGCGGGAGGTCCTCCTACAATGAGCAGTTCTTC,CASSLGVSGRSSYNEQFF
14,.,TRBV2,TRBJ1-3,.,TGTGCCAGCAGTGGGACGGGGTTGGGAAACACCATATATTTT,CASSGTGLGNTIYF
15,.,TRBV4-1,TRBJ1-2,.,TGCGCCAGCAGCCAAGTTGCGGCAGCTCGCGGTGGCTACACCTTC,CASSQVAAARGGYTF
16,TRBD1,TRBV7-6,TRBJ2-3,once,TGTGCCAGCAGTCCCACCTCGGGACAGGGCGCAGATACGCAGTATTTT,CASSPTSGQGADTQYF
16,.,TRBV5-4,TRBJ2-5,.,TGTGCCAGCAGCTTTTGGTCCGGGACTGTCCGAAAGACCCAGTACTTC,CASSFWSGTVRKTQYF
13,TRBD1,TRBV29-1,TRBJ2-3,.,TGCAGCGGGGGGACAGGGGACCCAGATACGCAGTATTTT,CSGGTGDPDTQYF
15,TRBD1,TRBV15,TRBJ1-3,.,TGTGCCACCAGCGTATCTAGGGGGCTGGGAAACACCATATATTTT,CATSVSRGLGNTIYF
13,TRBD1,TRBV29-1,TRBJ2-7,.,TGCAGCGTTGAACGGACAGGTGGCAACGAGCAGTACTTC,CSVERTGGNEQYF
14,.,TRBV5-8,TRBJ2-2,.,TGTGCCAGCAGCTTGGGGAAGAGTACCGGGGAGCTGTTTTTT,CASSLGKSTGELFF